This TCR beta chain was recorded in a study of T cell responses to AZD1222 COVID-19 vaccine. The germline CDR1 and CDR2 sequences are GTSNPN and SVGIG (reference sequence). With 4 bases removed from V and 0 bases from J, the gap between germline ends came to 13 bases. There are 15 residues in the CDR3. Study-wide results and limits: A mostly white British donor set with more females was recruited, and clonal diversity was possibly underestimated. Breadth and depth of Spike-specific TCRs rose after two AZD1222 doses. Every sample of the repertoires postdated the peak T cell response.

Clones were read by immunoSEQ multiplex PCR, and TCRdb kept only the in-frame ones, dropping some. The sample holds 150,000 or so clones; approximately 90% are singletons and the top ten take about 3.8%. On this clone: Antigen: not known.

Timing groups of about 4 and about 12 weeks for second doses were pooled. The sequenced sample was peripheral blood, obtained 28 days after the second AZD1222 dose. The clonotype comes from an adult who received the AZD1222 COVID-19 vaccine. J is TRBJ1-3 and V is TRBV30; D is ambiguous. The DNA of the CDR3 is TGTGCCTGGATGAGTTTCAGGACCTCTGGAAACACCATATATTTT. This sequence encodes CAWMSFRTSGNTIYF.